Here is one TCR beta chain with its context. This entry comes from a study of blood T cell repertoires in COVID-19. Study-level background: The United States, Italy and Spain were the sources of the acute and convalescent COVID-19 samples.

Per germline, CDR1 LNHNV and CDR2 YYDKDF (reference sequence). There are 14 residues in the CDR3. The germline V and J ends were trimmed by 6 bases and 6 bases, with 16 bases remaining between them. Under the authors' procedure: It was from reference gene primer amplification that nucleated cell counts were estimated. Repertoires were generated with immunoSEQ multiplex PCR, while TCRdb's copy carries only in-frame clones and drops some. The V and J calls and clone size come from that table; D and trimming were worked out from the DNA. There are 150,000 to 200,000 clones in the sample; 80% to 90% occur only once, and about 2.1% lies in the top ten.

This receptor was obtained from a man between 18 and 29 years old who had recovered from COVID-19. The sequencing sample was made of peripheral blood. This chain joins TRBV15 and TRBJ2-3, with D maybe TRBD1 (5 bases). The CDR3 DNA reads TGTGCCACCAGTTGGGGCAGGGATGTGGATACGCAGTATTTT. This codes for CATSWGRDVDTQYF.